Below are 14 T cell receptor beta chains sequenced from a single sample in a study of blood T cell repertoires in COVID-19. Profiling relied on immunoSEQ multiplex PCR, and the TCRdb table lists in-frame clones only, not all of them. Altogether more than 300,000 clones are present, about 85% being singletons, with the ten largest covering approximately 5.2%. Sequencing was done on a sample of PBMCs or T cells enriched from blood (not recorded which). All receptors derive from a woman aged 30 to 39 who had recovered from COVID-19.

The chain couples TRBV5-1 to TRBJ2-3; TRBD2 agrees at 10 bases. The V segment lost 2 bases and the J segment 2 bases; nucleotides outside the gene matches: 8. Germline loops: CDR1 SGHRS, CDR2 YFSETQ. CDR3 length: 17 residues. Written as DNA, the CDR3 is TGCGCCAGCAGCTTCCCCACTAGCGGGGCTAACACAGATACGCAGTATTTT. It translates to CASSFPTSGANTDTQYF.

The table lists this clone with a few counts. The genes are TRBV3-1 (or the pseudogene TRBV3-2) and TRBJ1-1, with D possibly matching TRBD1 (5 bases). This CDR3 region has 15 residues. Germline loops: CDR1 LGHDT, CDR2 YNNKEL (reference sequence). Trimming left V 3 bases short and J 2 bases short, with 13 bases between. The DNA of the CDR3 is TGTGCCAGCAGCCAGTACTCGACAGCAAACACTGAAGCTTTCTTT. It codes for CASSQYSTANTEAFF.

This clone has just a few counts. The V gene is TRBV29-1, the J gene TRBJ1-2, with TRBD1 as a possible D gene (6 bases). In germline, CDR1 is SQVTM, CDR2 ANQGSEA. V lost 0 bases, J lost 8 bases, and 13 bases lay in between. This CDR3 spans 13 amino acids. CDR3 residues: CSVEEGAREGYTF. CDR3 nucleotides: TGCAGCGTTGAAGAGGGGGCGCGCGAGGGCTACACCTTC.

The rearrangement links TRBV18 to TRBJ1-2; TRBD1 matches 8 bases. Germline CDR1 KGHSH, CDR2 LQKENI. V shed 5 bases, J shed 7 bases, and the junction held 12 bases outside the gene matches. This CDR3 region has 15 residues. The CDR3 DNA is TGTGCCAGCTCATCGGACAGGGCGGGCTTTGGTGGCTACACCTTC. It codes for CASSSDRAGFGGYTF. Looking up the rest from reference TRBV18 and TRBJ1-2 gives the full variable domain: NAGVMQNPRHLVRRRGQEARLRCSPMKGHSHVYWYRQLPEEGLKFMVYLQKENIIDESGMPKERFSAEFPKEGPSILRIQQVVRGDSAAYFCASSSDRAGFGGYTFGSGTRLTVV.

This clone was seen a single time. The CDR3 DNA reads TGCGCCAGCAGCCATTCACGAACAACCCCCTCCTACAATGAGCAGTTCTTC. Translation: CASSHSRTTPSYNEQFF. This sequence joins TRBV4-3 and TRBJ2-1; D is uncertain. The CDR3 has 17 amino acids. From germline, CDR1 is LGHNA and CDR2 YSLEER. The V end lost 3 bases, the J end lost 0 bases, and 15 bases lay between the germline ends.

This chain connects TRBV15 to TRBJ1-1, with D perhaps matching TRBD1 (6 bases). Germline V gene sequence: CDR1 LNHNV, CDR2 YYDKDF (reference sequence). Trimming pared 5 bases from V and 4 bases from J, leaving 17 bases between. The CDR3 length is 15 residues. The CDR3 DNA reads as TGTGCCACCAGCTCCATAAGGGGGGGAGTCACTGAAGCTTTCTTT. Its protein is CATSSIRGGVTEAFF.

The chain joins TRBV9 to TRBJ1-6, with a tentative D call TRBD1 (5 bases). The ends were cut back, 3 bases at V and 0 bases at J, with 13 bases in the middle. CDR1 SGDLS and CDR2 YYNGEE come from the germline V gene. The CDR3 loop spans 17 amino acids. The chain's CDR3 is CASSAGPRGSYNSPLHF. The CDR3 bases are TGTGCCAGCAGCGCCGGCCCAAGGGGCTCCTATAATTCACCCCTCCACTTT.

The chain uses TRBV10-3 and TRBJ1-5; no reliable D call. The CDR3 extends over 14 amino acids. V was shortened by 0 bases and J by 7 bases, with 10 bases between the two germline ends. Germline lookup yields CDR1 ENHRY and CDR2 SYGVKD. The CDR3 protein is CAISESRGRQPQHF. Written as DNA, the CDR3 is TGTGCCATCAGTGAGTCGCGGGGAAGGCAGCCCCAGCATTTT.

Concerning this clone itself: The sample carries other DNA sequences with the same CDR3. J is TRBJ1-1 and V is TRBV19; D is uncertain. The CDR3 runs 13 residues. Trimming removed 6 bases at V and 4 bases at J, with 12 bases between. Germline V gene sequence: CDR1 LNHDA, CDR2 SQIVND (reference sequence). Written as DNA, the CDR3 is TGTGCCAGTAGCCCGTCCGGAGGCACTGAAGCTTTCTTT. This translates into CASSPSGGTEAFF.

CDR3 sequence: CASSLTGGSGAFF. CDR3 nucleotides: TGTGCCAGCAGCTTAACAGGGGGCAGTGGAGCTTTCTTT. The chain is built from TRBV11-2 and TRBJ1-1; 9 bases are a match to TRBD1. Germline V CDR1 and CDR2: SGHAT, FQNNGV. Trimming cost V 2 bases and J 10 bases; bases outside gene matches: 5. This CDR3 has 13 amino acids.

The chain links TRBV9 to TRBJ1-5; D call uncertain. CDR1 is SGDLS, CDR2 YYNGEE, per germline. This CDR3 comprises 16 residues. Trimming removed 0 bases from V and 3 bases from J, with 13 bases in between. The CDR3 DNA reads TGTGCCAGCAGCGTAGGGGCGGGCAGTTACAATCAGCCCCAGCATTTT. Protein product: CASSVGAGSYNQPQHF.

The chain uses TRBV3-1 (or the pseudogene TRBV3-2) and TRBJ1-4, with D perhaps TRBD1 (5 bases). Germline loops: CDR1 LGHDT, CDR2 YNNKEL (reference sequence). The CDR3 has 17 amino acids. V lost 11 bases, J lost 0 bases, and 22 bases lay in between. CDR3 protein: CARSSGGGGATNEKLFF. The CDR3 bases are TGTGCCCGATCTTCTGGTGGGGGGGGTGCAACTAATGAAAAACTGTTTTTT.

The chain employs TRBV18 and TRBJ1-1, with 7 bases matching TRBD1. The trim removed 6 bases at V and 11 bases at J, leaving 15 bases unmatched. Germline loops: CDR1 KGHSH, CDR2 LQKENI. The CDR3 consists of 14 residues. Here the CDR3 reads CASSPSRQGDGAFF. CDR3 DNA: TGTGCCAGCTCCCCTTCCCGACAGGGCGACGGGGCTTTCTTT.

The J gene is TRBJ2-7, the V gene TRBV29-1; a weak D match, TRBD1 (6 bases). The germline V gene encodes CDR1 SQVTM and CDR2 ANQGSEA. V was cut by 0 bases and J by 7 bases, with 13 bases left in between. The CDR3 consists of 13 residues. CDR3 sequence: CSVEDLDRREQYF. The CDR3 region has the DNA TGCAGCGTTGAAGATCTGGACAGAAGGGAGCAGTACTTC.